These 5 T cell receptor beta chains share one sample of origin, sequenced in a study of shared clonotypes between healthy human individuals (TCRdb year 2020). Library preparation was by the immunoSEQ multiplex PCR assay. Entries here come from immuneACCESS through TCRdb and include only in-frame sequences with V and J called. Some clones fail to appear in such tables; in the studies checked, an unresolved V gene covers under half of the shortfall, and the cause of the remainder is unknown. Counted in this sample were 700,000 or so clones; 72% of them appeared once. The ten top clones hold 1.8% of the sample. The sample was memory CD4+ T cells sorted from blood. This specimen's cell subset or site label, interpreted: CD45RA-negative fraction. All receptors derive from a woman in her 30s in good health.

This chain uses TRBV4-1 with TRBJ1-4, with TRBD1 matching over 10 bases. The V segment lost 3 bases and the J segment 8 bases; nucleotides outside the gene matches: 3. The CDR3 has 14 residues. Per the germline V gene, CDR1 is MGHRA and CDR2 is YSYEKL. CDR3 amino acids: CASSQGQGQEKLFF. DNA for the CDR3: TGCGCCAGCAGCCAGGGACAGGGGCAAGAAAAACTGTTTTTT.

The chain recombines TRBV5-1 with TRBJ2-5; 8 bases align to TRBD2. With 4 bases clipped from V and 4 bases from J, the junction kept 9 bases outside the gene matches. CDR1 is SGHRS, CDR2 YFSETQ, per germline. The CDR3 runs to 15 residues. The CDR3 reads CASSPFGRGVETQYF. The CDR3 DNA is TGCGCCAGCAGCCCCTTCGGGAGGGGGGTAGAGACCCAGTACTTC.

The chain carries TRBV7-3 and TRBJ2-6, with D unresolved. Trimming took 0 bases from V and 2 from J, leaving 5 bases between them. This CDR3 is built from 15 residues. The germline CDR1 and CDR2 sequences are SGHTA and FQGTGA. CDR3 protein: CASSLTPTGANVLTF. The CDR3 nucleotides read TGTGCCAGCAGCTTAACCCCCACTGGGGCCAACGTCCTGACTTTC.

This rearrangement joins TRBV6-1 to TRBJ1-1; possibly TRBD1 for D (6 bases). V was clipped by 5 bases and J by 5 bases, with 15 bases between them. The CDR3 loop spans 14 amino acids. Germline CDR1 reads MNHNS; CDR2 reads SASEGT. The CDR3 nucleotides read TGTGCCAGCAGTCGGCAGGGGTTGGGGACTGAAGCTTTCTTT. It is translated as CASSRQGLGTEAFF.

The chain joins TRBV6-1 to TRBJ2-7; TRBD1 matches at 7 bases. CDR1 is MNHNS and CDR2 is SASEGT in the germline V gene. Trimming took 2 bases from V and 2 from J; bases not matched to a gene: 9. The length of the CDR3 is 16 residues. The CDR3 nucleotides read TGTGCCAGCAGTGAAACTCGACAGGGTGTCGCCTACGAGCAGTACTTC. Its protein product is CASSETRQGVAYEQYF.